The 6 T cell receptor beta chains below all came from one sample that was sequenced in a study of CD8+ T cells in alopecia areata. Sequencing templates came from extracted RNA that was reverse transcribed into cDNA. The assay was immunoSEQ multiplex PCR, and TCRdb's table has in-frame clones only and misses some. The sample has more than 11,000 clones, 58% seen once. Alopecia areata patients had lesional scalp punch biopsies and peripheral blood taken from them. The sample consisted of skin, taken at week 0. The receptors originated from a human donor with alopecia areata.

The rearrangement uses TRBV27 and TRBJ2-1, with 7 bases that match TRBD1. CDR1 and CDR2 from the germline V gene are MNHEY and SMNVEV (reference sequence). V dropped 3 bases and J dropped 3; count of bases not matched to a gene: 2. CDR3 size: 14 residues. CDR3 bases: TGTGCCAGCAGTTTCGGACAGGACTACAATGAGCAGTTCTTC. This translates into CASSFGQDYNEQFF.

The chain links TRBV6-1 to TRBJ2-3; 12 bases line up with TRBD2. The CDR3 is 15 amino acids. Trimming removed 6 bases from V and 1 base from J; junction bases left unmatched: 2. Per germline, CDR1 MNHNS and CDR2 SASEGT. The CDR3 nucleotides read TGTGCCAGCAGGCGACTAGCGGGGGGCACAGATACGCAGTATTTT. Encoded protein: CASRRLAGGTDTQYF.

This sequence joins TRBV30 and TRBJ2-7; TRBD2 matches 7 bases. Germline CDR1 is GTSNPN and CDR2 is SVGIG (reference sequence). The V segment lost 7 bases and the J segment 3 bases; nucleotides outside the gene matches: 6. CDR3 size: 12 residues. The CDR3 DNA reads as TGTGCCTTTGACGGGGGGAGCTACGAGCAGTACTTC. The encoded protein is CAFDGGSYEQYF.

Remarks on this clone: Compared with germline, one end of the junction differs, possibly owing to a read error. The gene calls are TRBV7-7 and TRBJ2-7; 9 bases match TRBD1. This CDR3 contains 15 residues. Germline lookup yields CDR1 SSHAT and CDR2 FNYEAQ (reference sequence). In DNA, the CDR3 is TGTGCTAGCAGCTTAGGCCCGGGGACAGGGTACGAGCAGTACTTC. Encoded protein: CASSLGPGTGYEQYF.

The chain uses TRBV7-2 and TRBJ2-4; TRBD1 might be the D (6 bases). V shed 3 bases and J shed 1 base, with 7 bases lying between them. CDR1 is SGHTA and CDR2 is FQGNSA in the germline V gene. The CDR3 is made up of 14 amino acids. The CDR3 coding sequence is TGTGCCAGCAGCTTGGGGGCGGCCAAAAACATTCAGTACTTC. It codes for CASSLGAAKNIQYF.

A remark on this clone: Sequence at one end of the junction differs from germline and may be a read error. This chain links TRBV5-1 with TRBJ1-5, with unresolved D. The CDR3 sequence is 13 residues long. Per the germline V gene, CDR1 is SGHRS and CDR2 is YFSETQ. CDR3 loop: CASSLVGNQPQHF. The CDR3 bases are TGTGCCAGCAGCTTGGTTGGAAATCAGCCCCAGCATTTT.